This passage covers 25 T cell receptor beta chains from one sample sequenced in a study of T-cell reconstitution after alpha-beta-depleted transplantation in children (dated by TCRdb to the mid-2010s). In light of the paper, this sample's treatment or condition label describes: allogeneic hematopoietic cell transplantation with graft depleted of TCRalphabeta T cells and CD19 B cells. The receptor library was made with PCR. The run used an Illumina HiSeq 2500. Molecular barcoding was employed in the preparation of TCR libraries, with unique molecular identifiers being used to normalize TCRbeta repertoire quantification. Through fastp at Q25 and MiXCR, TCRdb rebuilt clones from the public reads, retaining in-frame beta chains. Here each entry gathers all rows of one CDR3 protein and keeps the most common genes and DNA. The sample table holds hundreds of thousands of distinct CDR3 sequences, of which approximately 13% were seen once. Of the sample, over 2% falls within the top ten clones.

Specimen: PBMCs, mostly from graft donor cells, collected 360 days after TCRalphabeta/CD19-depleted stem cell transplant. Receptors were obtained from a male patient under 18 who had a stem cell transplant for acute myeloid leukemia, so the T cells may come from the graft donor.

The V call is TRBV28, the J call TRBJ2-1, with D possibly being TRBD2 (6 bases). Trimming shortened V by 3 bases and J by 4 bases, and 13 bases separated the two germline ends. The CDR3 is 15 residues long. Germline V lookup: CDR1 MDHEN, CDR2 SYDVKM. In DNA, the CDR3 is TGTGCCAGCAGTTTTCGACTAGGCATTTACAATGAGCAGTTCTTC. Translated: CASSFRLGIYNEQFF.

The CDR3 DNA reads TGTGCCAGCAGTTTTGCACTCCCCAGGGGCGGGGAGCTGTTTTTT. It is translated as CASSFALPRGGELFF. This sequence joins TRBV28 and TRBJ2-2, with D maybe TRBD1 (6 bases). Trimming removed 3 bases at V and 7 bases at J, with 15 bases between. Per the germline V gene, CDR1 is MDHEN and CDR2 is SYDVKM. The CDR3 loop spans 15 amino acids.

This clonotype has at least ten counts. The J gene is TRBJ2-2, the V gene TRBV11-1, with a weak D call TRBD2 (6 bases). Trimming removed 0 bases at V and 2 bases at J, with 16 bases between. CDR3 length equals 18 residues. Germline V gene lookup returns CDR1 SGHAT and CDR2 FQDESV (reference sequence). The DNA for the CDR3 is TGTGCCAGCAGCTTAGCTTGTTTGTCGGGAGCAAACACCGGGGAGCTGTTTTTT. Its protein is CASSLACLSGANTGELFF. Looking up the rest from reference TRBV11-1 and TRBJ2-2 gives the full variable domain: EAEVAQSPRYKITEKSQAVAFWCDPISGHATLYWYRQILGQGPELLVQFQDESVVDDSQLPKDRFSAERLKGVDSTLKIQPAELGDSAMYLCASSLACLSGANTGELFFGEGSRLTVL.

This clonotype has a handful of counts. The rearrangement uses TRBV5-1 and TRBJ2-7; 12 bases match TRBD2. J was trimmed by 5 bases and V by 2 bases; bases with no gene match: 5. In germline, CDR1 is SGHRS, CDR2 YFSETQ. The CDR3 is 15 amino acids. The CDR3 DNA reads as TGCGCCAGCAGCTTAAGGACTAGCGGGGAGGACGAGCAGTACTTC. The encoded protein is CASSLRTSGEDEQYF.

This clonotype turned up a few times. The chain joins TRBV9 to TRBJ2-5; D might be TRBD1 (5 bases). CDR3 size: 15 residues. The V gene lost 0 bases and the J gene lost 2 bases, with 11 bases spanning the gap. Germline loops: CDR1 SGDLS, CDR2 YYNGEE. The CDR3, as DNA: TGTGCCAGCAGCGTAGCAGGGTCATGGCAAGAGACCCAGTACTTC. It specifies CASSVAGSWQETQYF.

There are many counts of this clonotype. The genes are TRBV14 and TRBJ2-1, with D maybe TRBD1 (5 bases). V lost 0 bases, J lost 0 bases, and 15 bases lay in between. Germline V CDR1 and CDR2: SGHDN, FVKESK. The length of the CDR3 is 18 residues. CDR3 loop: CASSQDRRGRVSYNEQFF. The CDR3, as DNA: TGTGCCAGCAGCCAAGATCGAAGGGGCAGGGTCTCCTACAATGAGCAGTTCTTC.

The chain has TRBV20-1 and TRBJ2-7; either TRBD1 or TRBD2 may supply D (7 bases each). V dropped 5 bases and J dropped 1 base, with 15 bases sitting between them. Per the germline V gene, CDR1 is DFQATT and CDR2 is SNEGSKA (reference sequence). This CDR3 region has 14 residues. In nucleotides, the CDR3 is TGCAGTGCTCAGGGGGGAGGGCAGTCCTACGAGCAGTACTTC. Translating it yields CSAQGGGQSYEQYF.

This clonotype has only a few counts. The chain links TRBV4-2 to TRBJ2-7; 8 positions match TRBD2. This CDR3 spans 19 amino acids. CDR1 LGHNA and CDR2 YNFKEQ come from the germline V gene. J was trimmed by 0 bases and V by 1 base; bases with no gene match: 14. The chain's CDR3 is CASSQGGLEGKLGSYEQYF. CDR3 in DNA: TGTGCCAGCAGCCAAGGGGGACTAGAAGGCAAACTCGGCTCCTACGAGCAGTACTTC.

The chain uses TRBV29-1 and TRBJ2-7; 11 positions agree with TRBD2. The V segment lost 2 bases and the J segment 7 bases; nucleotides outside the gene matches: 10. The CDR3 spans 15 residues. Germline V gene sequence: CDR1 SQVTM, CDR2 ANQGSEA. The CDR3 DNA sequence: TGCAGCGTTGAATTATACGCTAGCGGGAGGATTGAGCAGTACTTC. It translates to CSVELYASGRIEQYF.

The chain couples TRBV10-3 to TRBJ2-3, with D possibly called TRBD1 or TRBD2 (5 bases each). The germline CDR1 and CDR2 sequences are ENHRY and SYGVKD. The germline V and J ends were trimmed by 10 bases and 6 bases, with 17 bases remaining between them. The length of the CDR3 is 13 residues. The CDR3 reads CATRLGRPDTQYF. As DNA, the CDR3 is TGTGCCACCCGACTGGGACGACCGGATACGCAGTATTTT.

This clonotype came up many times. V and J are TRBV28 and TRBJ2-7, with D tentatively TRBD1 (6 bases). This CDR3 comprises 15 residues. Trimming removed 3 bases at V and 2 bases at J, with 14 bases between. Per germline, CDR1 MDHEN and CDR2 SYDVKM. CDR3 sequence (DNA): TGTGCCAGCAGTTTCTTCGACAGGCCCACCTACGAGCAGTACTTC. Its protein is CASSFFDRPTYEQYF.

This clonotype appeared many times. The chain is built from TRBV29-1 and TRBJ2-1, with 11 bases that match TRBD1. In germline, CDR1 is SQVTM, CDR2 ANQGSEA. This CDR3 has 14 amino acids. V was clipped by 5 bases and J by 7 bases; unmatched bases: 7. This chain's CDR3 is CSVNSGQGENEQFF. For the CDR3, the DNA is TGCAGCGTTAATTCGGGACAGGGGGAGAATGAGCAGTTCTTC.

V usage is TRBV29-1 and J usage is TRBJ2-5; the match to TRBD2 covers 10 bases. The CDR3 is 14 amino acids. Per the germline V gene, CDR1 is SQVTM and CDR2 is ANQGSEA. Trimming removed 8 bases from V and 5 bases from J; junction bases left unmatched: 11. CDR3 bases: TGCAGCTATTTCAGCGGGAGGGCCAGTGAGACCCAGTACTTC. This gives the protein CSYFSGRASETQYF. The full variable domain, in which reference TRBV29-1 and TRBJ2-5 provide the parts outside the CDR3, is SAVISQKPSRDICQRGTSLTIQCQVDSQVTMMFWYRQQPGQSLTLIATANQGSEATYESGFVIDKFPISRPNLTFSTLTVSNMSPEDSSIYLCSYFSGRASETQYFGPGTRLLVL.

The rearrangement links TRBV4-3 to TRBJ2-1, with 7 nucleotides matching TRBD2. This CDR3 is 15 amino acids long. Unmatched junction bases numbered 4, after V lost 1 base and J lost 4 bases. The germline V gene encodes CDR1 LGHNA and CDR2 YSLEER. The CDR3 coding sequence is TGCGCCAGCAGCCAAGGAGCGGGGCCTTACAATGAGCAGTTCTTC. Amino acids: CASSQGAGPYNEQFF.

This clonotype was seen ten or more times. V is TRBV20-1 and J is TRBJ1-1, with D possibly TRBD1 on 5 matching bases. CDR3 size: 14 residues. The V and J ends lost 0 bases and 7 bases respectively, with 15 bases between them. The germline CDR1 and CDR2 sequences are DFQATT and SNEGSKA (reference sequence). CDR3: CSARDGAGKSEAFF. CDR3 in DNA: TGCAGTGCTAGAGATGGAGCAGGGAAGAGTGAAGCTTTCTTT.

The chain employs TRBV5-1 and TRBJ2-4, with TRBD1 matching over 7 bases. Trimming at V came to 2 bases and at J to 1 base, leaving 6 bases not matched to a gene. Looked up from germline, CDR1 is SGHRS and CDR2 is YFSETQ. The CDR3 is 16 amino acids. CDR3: CASSFYRGWAKNIQYF. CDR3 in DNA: TGCGCCAGCAGCTTCTACAGGGGTTGGGCCAAAAACATTCAGTACTTC.

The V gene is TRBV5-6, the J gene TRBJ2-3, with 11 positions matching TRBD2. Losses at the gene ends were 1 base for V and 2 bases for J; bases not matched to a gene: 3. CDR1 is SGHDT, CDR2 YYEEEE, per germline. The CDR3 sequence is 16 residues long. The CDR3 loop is CASSLPGLAVTDTQYF. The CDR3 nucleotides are TGTGCCAGCAGCTTGCCGGGACTAGCGGTCACAGATACGCAGTATTTT.

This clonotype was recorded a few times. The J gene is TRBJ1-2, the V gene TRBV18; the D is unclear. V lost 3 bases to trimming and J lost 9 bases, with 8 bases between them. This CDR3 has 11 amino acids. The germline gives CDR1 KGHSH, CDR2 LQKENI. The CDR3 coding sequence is TGTGCCAGCTCACCCCAAGAGAGCTACACCTTC. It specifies CASSPQESYTF.

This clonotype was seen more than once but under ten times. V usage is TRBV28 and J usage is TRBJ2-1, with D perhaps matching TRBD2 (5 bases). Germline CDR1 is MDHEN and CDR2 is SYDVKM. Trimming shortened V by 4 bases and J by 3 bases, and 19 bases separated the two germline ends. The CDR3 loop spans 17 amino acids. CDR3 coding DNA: TGTGCCAGCAGTTCCCCCTCGGGATTGCGGTTCTACAATGAGCAGTTCTTC. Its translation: CASSSPSGLRFYNEQFF.

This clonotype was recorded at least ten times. CDR3 coding DNA: TGCAGCGTTGATATAGGACAGCGTCTTGCCGGCTACACCTTC. Its translation: CSVDIGQRLAGYTF. The rearrangement joins TRBV29-1 to TRBJ1-2; possible D gene TRBD1, 6 bases. V lost 3 bases to trimming and J lost 8 bases, with 19 bases between them. Germline CDR1 is SQVTM and CDR2 is ANQGSEA. CDR3 length equals 14 residues.

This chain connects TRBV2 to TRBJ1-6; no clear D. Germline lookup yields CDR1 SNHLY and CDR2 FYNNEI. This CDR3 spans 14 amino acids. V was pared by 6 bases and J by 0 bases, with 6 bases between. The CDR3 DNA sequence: TGTGCCAGCAGACCGAACTCCTATAATTCACCCCTCCACTTT. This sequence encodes CASRPNSYNSPLHF.

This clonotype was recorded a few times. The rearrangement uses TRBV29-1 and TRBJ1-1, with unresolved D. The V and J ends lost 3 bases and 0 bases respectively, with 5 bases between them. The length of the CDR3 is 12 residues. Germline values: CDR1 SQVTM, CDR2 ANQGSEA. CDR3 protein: CSVDDMNTEAFF. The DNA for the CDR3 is TGCAGCGTTGACGACATGAACACTGAAGCTTTCTTT.

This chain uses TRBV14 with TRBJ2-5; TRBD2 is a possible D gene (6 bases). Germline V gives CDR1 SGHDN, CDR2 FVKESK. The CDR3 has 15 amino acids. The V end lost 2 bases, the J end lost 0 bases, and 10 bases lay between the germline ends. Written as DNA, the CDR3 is TGTGCCAGCAGCCAAATCCTAGCGTACCAAGAGACCCAGTACTTC. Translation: CASSQILAYQETQYF.

CDR3 in amino acids: CASSLLGRHTQYF. The CDR3 DNA follows: TGTGCCAGCAGCCTCTTAGGACGACATACGCAGTATTTT. The gene calls are TRBV3-1 and TRBJ2-3; D is unclear. Germline V CDR1 and CDR2: LGHDT, YNNKEL (reference sequence). V lost 4 bases and J 7 bases, leaving 12 bases between the germline ends. The CDR3 extends over 13 amino acids.

CDR3 in amino acids: CASSKEGWAEGYEQYF. DNA for the CDR3: TGTGCCAGCAGCAAAGAGGGGTGGGCGGAGGGCTACGAGCAGTACTTC. V is TRBV21-1 and J is TRBJ2-7; TRBD2 is the table's D call and was not checked against the DNA. TRBV21-1 is a recognized pseudogene. The CDR3 runs 16 residues.